This T cell receptor (beta chain) was identified in a study of pediatric ulcerative colitis. Study-wide points: Repertoires came from total lymphocyte DNA, not specific subsets. Blood samples from a couple of patients yielded substantially fewer templates and were excluded from blood-rectal overlap analysis. In rectum, acute severe colitis had expanded clones and less diversity.

Trimming took off 1 base at V and 3 bases at J, with 11 bases between the two ends. CDR3 length equals 14 residues. Germline CDR1 reads SGHDT; CDR2 reads YYEEEE. TCRdb's copy holds only in-frame clones and misses some; the assay was immunoSEQ multiplex PCR. The table records roughly 38,000 clones, roughly 83% of them present only once. Worth noting for this clone: Its antigen is not identified.

This chain joins TRBV5-6 and TRBJ2-7; D call uncertain. Sequences were obtained from blood. The receptor was derived from a girl under 18 with moderate ulcerative colitis. Here the CDR3 reads CASSLFKGYYEQYF. The CDR3 nucleotides are TGTGCCAGCAGCTTGTTCAAGGGATACTACGAGCAGTACTTC.